Each of the 16 T cell receptor beta chains below was sequenced from the same sample in a study of cytomegalovirus exposure and HLA in healthy donors (dated by TCRdb to the late 2010s). Library preparation employed the immunoSEQ multiplex PCR assay. For the multiplex PCR, a mixture combining 60 forward primers for TCR Vbeta segments and 13 reverse primers for TCR Jbeta segments was used. This immuneACCESS table, as held by TCRdb, lists in-frame sequences with V and J called but not all clones. Of the missing ones, under half trace to an unresolved V gene in checked studies; the others have no known cause. The sample yields some 120,000 clones; less than 90% were counted once. Over 15% of the sample comes from the top ten. The sample comprised PBMCs. These TCRs come from a man younger than 35 in good health and CMV-seropositive.

The chain combines TRBV5-4 with TRBJ1-1; a possible D gene is TRBD1 (5 bases). Germline-derived CDR1 and CDR2 are SGHNT and YYREEE (reference sequence). Trimming removed 0 bases at V and 0 bases at J, with 18 bases between. CDR3 length: 18 residues. CDR3 coding DNA: TGTGCCAGCAGCTTGGCCTTTTCCCCGGGGGGAGTGAACACTGAAGCTTTCTTT. It codes for CASSLAFSPGGVNTEAFF.

The chain couples TRBV11-2 to TRBJ2-7; weak D call: TRBD2 (5 bases). Germline-derived CDR1 and CDR2 are SGHAT and FQNNGV. Trimming left V 4 bases short and J 1 base short, with 11 bases between. The CDR3 is 14 residues long. Here the CDR3 DNA reads TGTGCCAGCAGCTCCCGCCCGGGGTCCTACGAGCAGTACTTC. Its protein product is CASSSRPGSYEQYF.

J is TRBJ1-4 and V is TRBV29-1; tentatively, D is TRBD1 (5 bases). The CDR3 runs to 14 residues. Germline V CDR1 and CDR2: SQVTM, ANQGSEA. Between the trimmed V and J ends, which lost 6 bases and 0 bases, there was a span of 11 bases. CDR3 nucleotides: TGCAGCGTCCGGGGGACTTCAACTAATGAAAAACTGTTTTTT. Protein product: CSVRGTSTNEKLFF.

This clone was seen more than once but under ten times. V is TRBV6-5 and J is TRBJ2-7; perhaps TRBD1 as D (6 bases). Germline V lookup: CDR1 MNHEY, CDR2 SVGAGI. The CDR3 spans 15 residues. Trimming stripped 0 bases from V and 3 bases from J, with 12 bases between. CDR3 DNA: TGTGCCAGCAGTTACTCTTGGGACACGAGCTACGAGCAGTACTTC. This gives the protein CASSYSWDTSYEQYF.

The V and J genes are TRBV10-2 and TRBJ2-2; 8 bases are shared with TRBD2. The J segment lost 4 bases and the V segment lost 4 bases, leaving 5 bases of the junction unmatched. The CDR3 is 15 residues long. CDR1 and CDR2 from the germline V gene are WSHSY and SAAADI. The CDR3 is CASSGRGGPTGELFF. Written as DNA, the CDR3 is TGCGCCAGCAGTGGCCGGGGGGGCCCCACCGGGGAGCTGTTTTTT.

The genes are TRBV6-6 and TRBJ2-1; TRBD2 agrees at 7 bases. CDR1 is MNHNY, CDR2 SVGAGI, per germline (reference sequence). V lost 4 bases, J lost 5 bases, and 8 bases stayed unmatched. There are 15 residues in the CDR3. CDR3 nucleotide sequence: TGTGCCAGCAGTTTCGGGACGGGAGGCAACAATGAGCAGTTCTTC. As protein: CASSFGTGGNNEQFF.

The J gene is TRBJ2-7, the V gene TRBV7-8; no reliable D call. CDR1 is SGHVS and CDR2 is FQNEAQ in the germline V gene. This CDR3 has 14 residues. V dropped 2 bases and J dropped 2 bases, with 10 bases sitting between them. The CDR3 DNA reads TGTGCCAGCAGCTTAATGGCTGGTACCTACGAGCAGTACTTC. Its protein is CASSLMAGTYEQYF.

This chain uses TRBV9 with TRBJ1-6; 9 bases match TRBD1. Germline CDR1 reads SGDLS; CDR2 reads YYNGEE. With 3 bases clipped from V and 7 bases from J, the junction kept 8 bases outside the gene matches. CDR3 length: 16 residues. The CDR3 nucleotides are TGTGCCAGCAGCGCTTTTCCCGGGACAGGGAATTCACCCCTCCACTTT. It codes for CASSAFPGTGNSPLHF. Combining the CDR3 with reference TRBV9 and TRBJ1-6 gives the whole variable domain DSGVTQTPKHLITATGQRVTLRCSPRSGDLSVYWYQQSLDQGLQFLIQYYNGEERAKGNILERFSAQQFPDLHSELNLSSLELGDSALYFCASSAFPGTGNSPLHFGNGTRLTVT.

The CDR3 nucleotides are TGTGCCAGCAGTTTCCTGGCCCAGACCTACGAGCAGTACTTC. Encoded protein: CASSFLAQTYEQYF. The genes are TRBV28 and TRBJ2-7, with D unclear. V was shortened by 3 bases and J by 2 bases, with 11 bases between the two germline ends. This CDR3 has 14 amino acids. The germline V gene has CDR1 MDHEN and CDR2 SYDVKM.

This clone was picked up one time. The chain couples TRBV6-1 to TRBJ2-7, with D unresolved. Germline CDR1 reads MNHNS; CDR2 reads SASEGT. The V end was cut by 0 bases, the J end by 0 bases, with 12 bases between. The CDR3 is 16 residues long. Here the CDR3 reads CASSEAVDLSSYEQYF. Here the CDR3 DNA reads TGTGCCAGCAGTGAAGCTGTAGATTTAAGCTCCTACGAGCAGTACTTC.

The chain joins TRBV4-2 to TRBJ2-3, with TRBD2 matching over 9 bases. The CDR3 contains 16 residues. V lost 7 bases and J lost 4; bases outside the gene matches: 12. Per germline, CDR1 LGHNA and CDR2 YNFKEQ. The CDR3 reads CASTREEAGGPDTQYF. The CDR3, as DNA: TGTGCCAGCACCCGTGAAGAGGCGGGGGGGCCAGATACGCAGTATTTT.

The J gene is TRBJ1-1, the V gene TRBV7-2; possible D gene TRBD1, 6 bases. The CDR3 extends over 13 amino acids. V dropped 6 bases and J dropped 4 bases, with 12 bases sitting between them. Germline CDR1 SGHTA, CDR2 FQGNSA. DNA of the CDR3: TGTGCCAGCAGATTTACAGGGTTCACTGAAGCTTTCTTT. Its translation: CASRFTGFTEAFF. Full variable domain (outside the CDR3, taken from reference TRBV7-2 and TRBJ1-1): GAGVSQSPSNKVTEKGKDVELRCDPISGHTALYWYRQSLGQGLEFLIYFQGNSAPDKSGLPSDRFSAERTGGSVSTLTIQRTQQEDSAVYLCASRFTGFTEAFFGQGTRLTVV.

This clone occurred a few times. The rearrangement links TRBV19 to TRBJ2-2, with D possibly TRBD1 on 5 matching bases. V was shortened by 5 bases and J by 6 bases, with 16 bases between the two germline ends. The CDR3 consists of 15 residues. Germline loops: CDR1 LNHDA, CDR2 SQIVND (reference sequence). The CDR3 DNA is TGTGCCAGTAGTGATGTAGGTTCACAGGCCGGGGAGCTGTTTTTT. Its translation is CASSDVGSQAGELFF. Full variable domain (missing parts from reference TRBV19 and TRBJ2-2): DGGITQSPKYLFRKEGQNVTLSCEQNLNHDAMYWYRQDPGQGLRLIYYSQIVNDFQKGDIAEGYSVSREKKESFPLTVTSAQKNPTAFYLCASSDVGSQAGELFFGEGSRLTVL.

The V call is TRBV19, the J call TRBJ1-2, with a possible D match to TRBD1 (6 bases). This CDR3 has 15 residues. Per germline, CDR1 LNHDA and CDR2 SQIVND (reference sequence). Trimming pared 5 bases from V and 4 bases from J, leaving 17 bases between. The CDR3 DNA follows: TGTGCCAGTAGTCCCTACGAGGGGGACGTCTATGGCTACACCTTC. Its protein is CASSPYEGDVYGYTF.

The chain combines TRBV6-6 with TRBJ2-4; maybe TRBD1 (6 bases). Germline V gene sequence: CDR1 MNHNY, CDR2 SVGAGI (reference sequence). Trimming removed 2 bases at V and 8 bases at J, with 13 bases between. This CDR3 has 14 residues. The CDR3 loop is CASSYGRGRDIQYF. CDR3 DNA: TGTGCCAGCAGTTACGGCAGGGGTAGGGACATTCAGTACTTC.

This chain links TRBV19 with TRBJ1-5, with 10 bases identical to TRBD1. Germline V gene sequence: CDR1 LNHDA, CDR2 SQIVND (reference sequence). The CDR3 has 13 amino acids. V lost 9 bases to trimming and J lost 5 bases; unmatched junction nucleotides: 4. CDR3: CASLGTGDQPQHF. In nucleotides, the CDR3 is TGTGCCAGCCTCGGGACAGGGGATCAGCCCCAGCATTTT.